The present TCR beta chain was sequenced within a study of T cells in Graves' hyperthyroidism and ophthalmopathy. This clonotype was seen many times. No antigen is known for it. The germline gives CDR1 SGHRS, CDR2 YFSETQ. V lost 1 base and J lost 1, with 16 bases in between. This CDR3 is built from 17 residues. It was RNA transcripts that yielded the amplified TCR beta CDR3 regions. First-round RT-PCR of the TCR CDR3 relied on the HTBI primer set. One entry per CDR3 protein, called by TCRdb with MiXCR from the multiplex PCR reads. The table includes about 320,000 distinct CDR3 sequences, 15% to 20% detected once. Study findings and constraints: From stable hyperthyroidism, ophthalmopathy was set apart by a 13 V-J model.

The specimen sequenced was blood. The TCR sequence derives from a man under 40 with Graves' hyperthyroidism. J is TRBJ2-3 and V is TRBV5-1, with D possibly matching TRBD2 (6 bases). Here the CDR3 reads CASSLLYLEGRTDTQYF. CDR3 bases: TGCGCCAGCAGCTTGCTATACTTGGAGGGACGCACAGATACGCAGTATTTT. Drawing the rest from reference TRBV5-1 and TRBJ2-3, the complete variable domain is KAGVTQTPRYLIKTRGQQVTLSCSPISGHRSVSWYQQTPGQGLQFLFEYFSETQRNKGNFPGRFSGRQFSNSRSEMNVSTLELGDSALYLCASSLLYLEGRTDTQYFGPGTRLTVL.